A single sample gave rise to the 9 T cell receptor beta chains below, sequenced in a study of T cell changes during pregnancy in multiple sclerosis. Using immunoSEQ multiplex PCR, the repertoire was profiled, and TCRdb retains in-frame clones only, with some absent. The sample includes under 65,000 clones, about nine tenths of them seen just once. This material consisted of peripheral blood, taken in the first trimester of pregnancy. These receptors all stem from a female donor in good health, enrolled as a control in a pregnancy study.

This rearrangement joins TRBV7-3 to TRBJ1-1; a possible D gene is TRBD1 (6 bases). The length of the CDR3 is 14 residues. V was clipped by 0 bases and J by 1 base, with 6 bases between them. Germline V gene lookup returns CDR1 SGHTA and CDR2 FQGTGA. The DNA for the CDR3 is TGTGCCAGCAGCTTAACGGACAGGAACACTGAAGCTTTCTTT. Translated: CASSLTDRNTEAFF.

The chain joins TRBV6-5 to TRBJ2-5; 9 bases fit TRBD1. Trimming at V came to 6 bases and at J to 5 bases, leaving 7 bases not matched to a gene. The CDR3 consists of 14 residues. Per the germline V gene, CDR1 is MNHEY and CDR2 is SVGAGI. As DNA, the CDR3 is TGTGCCAGCAGGGCCGGGACAGGGAGGGAGACCCAGTACTTC. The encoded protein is CASRAGTGRETQYF.

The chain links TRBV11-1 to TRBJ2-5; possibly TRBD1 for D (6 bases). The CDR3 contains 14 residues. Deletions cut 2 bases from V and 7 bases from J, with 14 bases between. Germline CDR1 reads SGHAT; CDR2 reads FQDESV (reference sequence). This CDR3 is CASSLRNREGTQYF. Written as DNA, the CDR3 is TGTGCCAGCAGCTTACGAAACAGGGAAGGGACCCAGTACTTC.

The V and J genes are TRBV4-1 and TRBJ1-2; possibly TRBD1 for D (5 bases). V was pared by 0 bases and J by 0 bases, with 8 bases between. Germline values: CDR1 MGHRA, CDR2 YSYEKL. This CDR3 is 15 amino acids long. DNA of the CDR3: TGCGCCAGCAGCCAAGATGGGGGGGCTAACTATGGCTACACCTTC. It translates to CASSQDGGANYGYTF.

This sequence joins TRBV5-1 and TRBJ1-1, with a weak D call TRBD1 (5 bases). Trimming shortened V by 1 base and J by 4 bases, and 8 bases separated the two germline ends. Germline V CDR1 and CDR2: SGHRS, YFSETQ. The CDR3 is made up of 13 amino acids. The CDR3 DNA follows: TGCGCCAGCAGCTTGATGGGGGGCACTGAAGCTTTCTTT. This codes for CASSLMGGTEAFF.

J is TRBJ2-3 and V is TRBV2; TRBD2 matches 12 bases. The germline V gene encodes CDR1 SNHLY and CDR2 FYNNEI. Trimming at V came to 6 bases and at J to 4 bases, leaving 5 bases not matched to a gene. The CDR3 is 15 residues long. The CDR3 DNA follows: TGTGCCAGCAGGACGACTAGCGGGAGTGCAGATACGCAGTATTTT. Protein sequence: CASRTTSGSADTQYF.

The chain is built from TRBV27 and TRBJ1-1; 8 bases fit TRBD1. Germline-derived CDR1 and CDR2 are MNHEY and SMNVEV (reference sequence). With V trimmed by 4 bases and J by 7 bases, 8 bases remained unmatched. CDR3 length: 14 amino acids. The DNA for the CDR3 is TGTGCCAGCAGTTCCCTGGGGGGACAGGTTGAAGCTTTCTTT. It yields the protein CASSSLGGQVEAFF.

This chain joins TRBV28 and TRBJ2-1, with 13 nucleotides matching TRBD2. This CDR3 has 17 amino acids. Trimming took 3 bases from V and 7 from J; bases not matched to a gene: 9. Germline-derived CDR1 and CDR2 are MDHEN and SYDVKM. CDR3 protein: CASSLVLAGGLRNEQFF. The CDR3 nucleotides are TGTGCCAGCAGTTTGGTACTAGCGGGAGGGCTGAGGAATGAGCAGTTCTTC.

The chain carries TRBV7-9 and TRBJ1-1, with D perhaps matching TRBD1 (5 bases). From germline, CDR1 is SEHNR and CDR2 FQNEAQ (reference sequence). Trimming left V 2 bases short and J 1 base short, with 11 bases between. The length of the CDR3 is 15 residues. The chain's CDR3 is CASSLTWGGNTEAFF. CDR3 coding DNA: TGTGCCAGCAGCTTAACCTGGGGGGGGAACACTGAAGCTTTCTTT. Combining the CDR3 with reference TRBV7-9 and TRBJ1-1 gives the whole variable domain DTGVSQNPRHKITKRGQNVTFRCDPISEHNRLYWYRQTLGQGPEFLTYFQNEAQLEKSRLLSDRFSAERPKGSFSTLEIQRTEQGDSAMYLCASSLTWGGNTEAFFGQGTRLTVV.